This TCR beta chain is from a study of low-dose radiotherapy and immunotherapy resistance in tumors. Study background: Intravenous cyclophosphamide at 200 mg/m2 preceded radiation and immunotherapy by one day, every two weeks. Starting cycle 1 day 1, oral aspirin 300 mg was given daily for four cycles.

This clonotype was seen a few times. The V gene's germline CDR1 is SGHRS and CDR2 YFSETQ. Trimming pared 1 base from V and 0 bases from J, leaving 10 bases between. This CDR3 contains 15 residues. Time point defined: after trial treatment. Treatment described: LDRT plus nivolumab, ipilimumab, low-dose cyclophosphamide and aspirin (RACIN trial). It was nivolumab, ipilimumab, aspirin, low-dose cyclophosphamide and low-dose radiotherapy that donors received. cDNA synthesis used a TRAV/TRBV-specific primer set for both chains. TCRs were amplified for 20 to 25 PCR cycles with a constant-region primer and V-primer adapter. With in vitro transcription, the isolated mRNA was amplified. TCRdb re-called the reads with MiXCR, one entry per CDR3 protein. The table has around 100,000 distinct CDR3 sequences, 20% to 25% seen once; the top ten hold about 13%.

The genes are TRBV5-1 and TRBJ1-1; D remains ambiguous. The receptor's source is a female donor with ovarian cancer. The sequencing used PBMCs, collected after low-dose radiotherapy plus immunotherapy. The CDR3 sequence is CASSLTDTLNTEAFF. For the CDR3, the DNA is TGCGCCAGCAGCTTGACGGATACCTTGAACACTGAAGCTTTCTTT.